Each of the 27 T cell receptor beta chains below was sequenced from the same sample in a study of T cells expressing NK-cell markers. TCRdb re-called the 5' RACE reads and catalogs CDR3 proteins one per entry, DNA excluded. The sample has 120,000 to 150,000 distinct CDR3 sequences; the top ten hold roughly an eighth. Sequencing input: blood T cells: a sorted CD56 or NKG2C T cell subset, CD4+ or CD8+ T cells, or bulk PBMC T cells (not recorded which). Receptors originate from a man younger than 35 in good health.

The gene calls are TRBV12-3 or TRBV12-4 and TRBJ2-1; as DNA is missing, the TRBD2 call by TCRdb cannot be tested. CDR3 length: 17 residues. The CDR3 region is CASRLGSMTSPYNEQFF.

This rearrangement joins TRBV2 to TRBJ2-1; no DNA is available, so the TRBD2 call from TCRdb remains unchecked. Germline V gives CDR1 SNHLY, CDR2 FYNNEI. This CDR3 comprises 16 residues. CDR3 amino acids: CASSGLTSGIYNEQFF. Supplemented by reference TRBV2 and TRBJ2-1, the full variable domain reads EPEVTQTPSHQVTQMGQEVILRCVPISNHLYFYWYRQILGQKVEFLVSFYNNEISEKSEIFDDQFSVERPDGSNFTLKIRSTKLEDSAMYFCASSGLTSGIYNEQFFGPGTRLTVL.

The CDR3 protein is CASSYHRTESTDTQYF. The chain has TRBV6-2 or TRBV6-3 and TRBJ2-3; without DNA, the TCRdb call of TRBD1 cannot be checked. CDR3 length: 16 residues. The V gene's germline CDR1 is MNHEY and CDR2 SVGEGT.

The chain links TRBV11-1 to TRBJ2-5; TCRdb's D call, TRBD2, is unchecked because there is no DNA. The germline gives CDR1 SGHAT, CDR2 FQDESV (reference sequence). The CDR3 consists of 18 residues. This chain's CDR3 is CASSPGTSGSRGQETQYF. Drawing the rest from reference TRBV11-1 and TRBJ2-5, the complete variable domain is EAEVAQSPRYKITEKSQAVAFWCDPISGHATLYWYRQILGQGPELLVQFQDESVVDDSQLPKDRFSAERLKGVDSTLKIQPAELGDSAMYLCASSPGTSGSRGQETQYFGPGTRLLVL.

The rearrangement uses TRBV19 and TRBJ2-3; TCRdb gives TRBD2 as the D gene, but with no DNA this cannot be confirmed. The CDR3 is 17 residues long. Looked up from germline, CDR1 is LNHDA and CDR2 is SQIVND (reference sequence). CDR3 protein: CASSMIRREGSTDTQYF.

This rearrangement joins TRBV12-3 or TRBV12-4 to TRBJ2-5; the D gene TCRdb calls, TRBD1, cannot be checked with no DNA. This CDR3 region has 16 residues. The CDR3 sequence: CASSFWLPARQETQYF.

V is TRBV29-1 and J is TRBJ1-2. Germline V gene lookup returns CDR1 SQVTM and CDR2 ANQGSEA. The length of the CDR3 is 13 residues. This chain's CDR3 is CSVEWRSNYGYTF.

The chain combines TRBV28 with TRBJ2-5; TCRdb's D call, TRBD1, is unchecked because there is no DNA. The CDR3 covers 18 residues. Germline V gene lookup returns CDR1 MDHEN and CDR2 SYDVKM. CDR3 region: CASSLRFRNTGNDETQYF.

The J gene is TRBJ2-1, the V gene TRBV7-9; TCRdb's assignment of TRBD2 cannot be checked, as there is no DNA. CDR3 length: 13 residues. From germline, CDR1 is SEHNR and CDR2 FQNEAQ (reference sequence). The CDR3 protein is CASSRLGGDEQFF. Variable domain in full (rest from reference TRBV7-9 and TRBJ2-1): DTGVSQNPRHKITKRGQNVTFRCDPISEHNRLYWYRQTLGQGPEFLTYFQNEAQLEKSRLLSDRFSAERPKGSFSTLEIQRTEQGDSAMYLCASSRLGGDEQFFGPGTRLTVL.

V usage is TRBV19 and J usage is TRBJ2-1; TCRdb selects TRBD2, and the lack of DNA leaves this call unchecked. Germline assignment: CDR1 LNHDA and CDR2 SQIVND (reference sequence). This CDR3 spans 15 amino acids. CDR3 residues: CASVPTSGTFDEQFF. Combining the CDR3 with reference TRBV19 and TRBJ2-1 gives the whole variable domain DGGITQSPKYLFRKEGQNVTLSCEQNLNHDAMYWYRQDPGQGLRLIYYSQIVNDFQKGDIAEGYSVSREKKESFPLTVTSAQKNPTAFYLCASVPTSGTFDEQFFGPGTRLTVL.

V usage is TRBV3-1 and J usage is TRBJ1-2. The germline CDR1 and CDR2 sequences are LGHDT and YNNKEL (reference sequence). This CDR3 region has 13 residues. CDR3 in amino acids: CASSLGPNLGYTF.

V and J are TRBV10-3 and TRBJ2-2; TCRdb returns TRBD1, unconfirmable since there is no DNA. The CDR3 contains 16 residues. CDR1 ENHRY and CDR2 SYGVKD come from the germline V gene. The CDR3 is CAISGQGILTPGELFF.

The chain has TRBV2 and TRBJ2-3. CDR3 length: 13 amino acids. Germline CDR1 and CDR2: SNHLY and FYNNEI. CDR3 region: CASSDSPTDTQYF.

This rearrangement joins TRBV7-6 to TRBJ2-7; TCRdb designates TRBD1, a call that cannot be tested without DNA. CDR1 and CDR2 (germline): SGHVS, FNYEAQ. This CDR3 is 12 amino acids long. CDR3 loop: CASSRQGAEQYF.

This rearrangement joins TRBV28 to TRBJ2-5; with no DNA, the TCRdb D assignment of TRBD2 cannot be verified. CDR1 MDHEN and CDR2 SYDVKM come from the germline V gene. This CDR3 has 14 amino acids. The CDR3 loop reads CASSLLTSGETQYF.

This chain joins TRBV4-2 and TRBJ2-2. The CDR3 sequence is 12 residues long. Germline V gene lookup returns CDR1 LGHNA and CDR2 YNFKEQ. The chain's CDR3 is CASSQGNGELFF.

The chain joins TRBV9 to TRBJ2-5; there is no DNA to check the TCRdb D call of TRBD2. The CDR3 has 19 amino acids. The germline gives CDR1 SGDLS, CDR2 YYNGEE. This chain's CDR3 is CASSSSRFSGRNPQETQYF.

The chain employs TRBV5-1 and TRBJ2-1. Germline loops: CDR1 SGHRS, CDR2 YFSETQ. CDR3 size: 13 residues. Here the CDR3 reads CASQTTRNNEQFF. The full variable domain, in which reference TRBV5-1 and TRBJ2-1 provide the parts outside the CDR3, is KAGVTQTPRYLIKTRGQQVTLSCSPISGHRSVSWYQQTPGQGLQFLFEYFSETQRNKGNFPGRFSGRQFSNSRSEMNVSTLELGDSALYLCASQTTRNNEQFFGPGTRLTVL.

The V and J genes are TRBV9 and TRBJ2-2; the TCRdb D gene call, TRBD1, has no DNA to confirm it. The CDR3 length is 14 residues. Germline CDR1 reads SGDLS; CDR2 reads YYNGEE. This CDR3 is CASRDRGRTGELFF.

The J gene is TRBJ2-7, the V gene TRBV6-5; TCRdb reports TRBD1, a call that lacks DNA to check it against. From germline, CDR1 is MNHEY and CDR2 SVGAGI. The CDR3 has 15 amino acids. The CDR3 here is CASSYSKAGQYEQYF.

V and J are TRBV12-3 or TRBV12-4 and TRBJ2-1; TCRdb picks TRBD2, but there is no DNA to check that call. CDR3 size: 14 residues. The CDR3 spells CASSHSVSYNEQFF.

This chain's CDR3 is CASSYVGDWSYGYTF. The chain has TRBV6-5 and TRBJ1-2; the D call of TRBD1 rests on TCRdb alone, since no DNA is present to check it. There are 15 residues in the CDR3. Per germline, CDR1 MNHEY and CDR2 SVGAGI.

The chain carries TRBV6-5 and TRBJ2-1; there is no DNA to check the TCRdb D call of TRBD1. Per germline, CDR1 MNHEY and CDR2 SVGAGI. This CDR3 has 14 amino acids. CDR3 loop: CASSTERDANEQFF.

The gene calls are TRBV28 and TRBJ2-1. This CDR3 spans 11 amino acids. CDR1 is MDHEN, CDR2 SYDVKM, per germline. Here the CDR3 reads CASSFRSVPFF. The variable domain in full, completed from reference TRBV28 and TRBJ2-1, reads DVKVTQSSRYLVKRTGEKVFLECVQDMDHENMFWYRQDPGLGLRLIYFSYDVKMKEKGDIPEGYSVSREKKERFSLILESASTNQTSMYLCASSFRSVPFFGPGTRLTVL.

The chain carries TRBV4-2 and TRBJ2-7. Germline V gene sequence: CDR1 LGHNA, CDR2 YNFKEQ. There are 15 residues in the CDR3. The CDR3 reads CASSQEWTVSYEQYF.

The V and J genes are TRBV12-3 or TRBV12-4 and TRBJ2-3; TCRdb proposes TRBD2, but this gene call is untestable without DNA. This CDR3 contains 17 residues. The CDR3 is CASRGLAGGSGGDTQYF.

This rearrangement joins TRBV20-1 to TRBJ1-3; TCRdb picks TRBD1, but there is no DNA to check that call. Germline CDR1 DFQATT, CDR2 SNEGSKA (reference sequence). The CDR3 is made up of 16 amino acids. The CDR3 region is CSARLRDRGSGNTIYF.